These T cell receptor beta chains were read from a single sample in a study of T cell clonotyping in hematopoietic cell transplantation. Sequencing was performed with immunoSEQ multiplex PCR; in TCRdb, only in-frame clones are kept and a portion is missing. The table shows 6,500 to 7,000 clones, with 37% occurring only once. Specimen: peripheral blood mononuclear cells, collected 30 days after allogeneic stem cell transplant. The receptors shown here come from a female patient aged 55-70 years who had an allogeneic stem cell transplant, so the T cells may come from the graft donor. Some clones in this sample may be carry-over from other donors' samples. Each CDR3 is given with its conserved first and last residue. Each record gives: J gene, D gene, V gene, clone size, CDR3 DNA, CDR3 protein. D genes are given only for firm matches. For some rows the clone size is stated as once, few or many, or as a class when expanded; others skip it.

TRBJ1-1,.,TRBV29-1,few,TGCAGCGGCCGAGCGGGTAACACTGAAGCTTTCTTT,CSGRAGNTEAFF
TRBJ1-1,.,TRBV4-2,.,TGTGCCAGCAGCCAAGATCCAGGGGTTGACACTGAAGCTTTCTTT,CASSQDPGVDTEAFF
TRBJ1-2,.,TRBV4-3,few,TGCGCCAGCAGCCAATCAATCCACGACGCTAACTATGGCTACACCTTC,CASSQSIHDANYGYTF
TRBJ1-6,TRBD1,TRBV5-6,.,TGTGCCAGCAGCTGGGACAGAGCCCTAAATTCACCCCTCCACTTT,CASSWDRALNSPLHF
TRBJ2-7,TRBD1,TRBV4-3,.,TGCGCCAGCAGCCAAAGACCTCCGGGACAGGGGGACGAGCAGTACTTC,CASSQRPPGQGDEQYF
TRBJ1-4,.,TRBV29-1,.,TGCAGCGTCGGCCGGGACGGCACTAATGAAAAACTGTTTTTT,CSVGRDGTNEKLFF
TRBJ1-2,.,TRBV4-3,.,TGCGCCAGCAGCCAAGATCTCTCAGGGAACTATGGCTACACCTTC,CASSQDLSGNYGYTF
TRBJ2-3,.,TRBV6-6,.,TGTGCCAGCGGGGGCCCAGATACGCAGTATTTT,CASGGPDTQYF
TRBJ1-2,.,TRBV28,few,TGTGCCAGCATTAGTGCAGGGCCTCCTCCCAACTATGGCTACACCTTC,CASISAGPPPNYGYTF
TRBJ1-2,.,TRBV28,.,TGTGCCAGCAGAAGGACCTATGGCTACACCTTC,CASRRTYGYTF
TRBJ2-7,.,TRBV6-6,.,TGTGCCAGCAGTTACCTCGACCGAGGGGGAGAGCAGTACTTC,CASSYLDRGGEQYF
TRBJ1-1,TRBD1,TRBV5-1,.,TGCGCCAGCAGCTGGGACAGGGGGAACACTGAAGCTTTCTTT,CASSWDRGNTEAFF
TRBJ1-2,.,TRBV6-5,few,TGTGCCAGCAGCTACGGGGGCGAGGGCTACACCTTC,CASSYGGEGYTF
TRBJ2-3,.,TRBV25-1,.,TGTGCCAGCAGTCTGGGGCACAGCACAGATACGCAGTATTTT,CASSLGHSTDTQYF
TRBJ1-4,TRBD1,TRBV19,few,TGTGCCAGTAGTATCGGGACAGGGGATGAAAAACTGTTTTTT,CASSIGTGDEKLFF
TRBJ1-2,.,TRBV6-5,few,TGTGCCAGCACCAACGGGGGGAGTAACTATGGCTACACCTTC,CASTNGGSNYGYTF
TRBJ2-7,.,TRBV30,once,TGTGCCTGGAGTGGCCGAGGGGGGGGCTCCTACGAGCAGTACTTC,CAWSGRGGGSYEQYF
TRBJ1-2,.,TRBV5-6,few,TGTGCCAGCAGCCTCGGACACAACCGGCCCTATGGCTACACCTTC,CASSLGHNRPYGYTF
TRBJ2-7,.,TRBV6-6,.,TGTGCCAGCAGTAGATCGGGGGTTCATCCCGAGCAGTACTTC,CASSRSGVHPEQYF
TRBJ2-7,TRBD1,TRBV27,.,TGTGCCAGCAGGGACAGGGAGTACGAGCAGTACTTC,CASRDREYEQYF
TRBJ2-7,TRBD1,TRBV28,.,TGTGCCAGCTCCCTTCCGGGTAGGGGACAGGGAGGTGAGCAGTACTTC,CASSLPGRGQGGEQYF
TRBJ1-2,.,TRBV6-5,few,TGTGCCAGCAGTTACGGGCAGCCCCCGGGCTATGGCTACACCTTC,CASSYGQPPGYGYTF
TRBJ1-1,.,TRBV27,.,TGTGCCAGCGGCCGAGGAGCTAACGCTGAAGCTTTCTTT,CASGRGANAEAFF
TRBJ2-7,.,TRBV6-5,medium-sized,TGTGCCAGCAGTGTCCGAGGGCTTACTAGATACGAGCAGTACTTC,CASSVRGLTRYEQYF
TRBJ2-6,TRBD1,TRBV4-2,.,TGTGCCAGCAGCCAAGACGGACAGGTCTCTGGGGCCAACGTCCTGACTTTC,CASSQDGQVSGANVLTF
TRBJ2-2,TRBD1,TRBV4-1,.,TGCGCCAGCAGCCAAGACACGACAGGGTCCGGGGAGCTGTTTTTT,CASSQDTTGSGELFF
TRBJ1-5,.,TRBV5-6,.,TGTGCCAGCAGCTCCTGGACAGGCAATCAGCCCCAGCATTTT,CASSSWTGNQPQHF
TRBJ2-1,.,TRBV25-1,.,TGTGCCAGCAGCCCGGGGATCGGCCGGGACAATGAGCAGTTCTTC,CASSPGIGRDNEQFF
TRBJ2-7,TRBD1,TRBV27,.,TGTGCCAGCAGTCAACTACCGGGACAGGGTTACGAGCAGTACTTC,CASSQLPGQGYEQYF
TRBJ2-1,.,TRBV30,few,TGTGCCTGGAGTGAAGTTCCGGGTTACAGCAATGAGCAGTTCTTC,CAWSEVPGYSNEQFF
TRBJ1-2,.,TRBV5-6,.,TGTGCCAGCAGCTATTCGGACTATGGCTACACCTTC,CASSYSDYGYTF
TRBJ2-5,.,TRBV30,.,TGTGCCTGGAGTCTAACGAGACAGTTCCAAGAGACCCAGTACTTC,CAWSLTRQFQETQYF
TRBJ1-6,.,TRBV30,.,TGTGCCTGGAGTCGGGACTTTACGAACTCCTATAATTCACCCCTCCACTTT,CAWSRDFTNSYNSPLHF
TRBJ2-1,TRBD1,TRBV15,few,TGTGCCACCAGCAGAGTGGGACAGGGGGCTGGTGAGCAGTTCTTC,CATSRVGQGAGEQFF
TRBJ1-1,TRBD1,TRBV30,.,TGTGCCTGGAGTAGGGGACAGGGGGCGACGGCTTTCTTT,CAWSRGQGATAFF
TRBJ1-2,.,TRBV30,few,TGTGCCTGGAGTACCGCCCCTATTCAGATCTATGGCTACACCTTC,CAWSTAPIQIYGYTF
TRBJ1-5,.,TRBV7-2,.,TGTGCCAGCAGCGAGAGGGGAGTATATCAGCCCCAGCATTTT,CASSERGVYQPQHF
TRBJ2-2,.,TRBV5-6,medium-sized,TGTGCCAGCAGCTGGAGTTCCGGGGAGCTGTTTTTT,CASSWSSGELFF
TRBJ1-2,.,TRBV29-1,.,TGCAGCGTTGAAGTTGCCAGGGCAAACTATGGCTACACCTTC,CSVEVARANYGYTF
TRBJ2-7,.,TRBV30,.,TGTGCCTGGAGTGACTCCACGTACGAGCAGTACTTC,CAWSDSTYEQYF
TRBJ2-7,.,TRBV4-2,few,TGTGCCAGCAGCCAAGACAGGGACCTCTACTACGAGCAGTACTTC,CASSQDRDLYYEQYF
TRBJ2-7,.,TRBV27,.,TGTGCCAGCAGTCTTTCTGGAGGGAGTGGGGAGCAGTACTTC,CASSLSGGSGEQYF
TRBJ1-2,TRBD1,TRBV30,.,TGTGCCTGGAGTCTAACAGGGGGTATACGGGGCTACACCTTC,CAWSLTGGIRGYTF
TRBJ2-7,.,TRBV9,.,TGTGCCAGCAGCGTCGGAGACAGCTACGAGCAGTACTTC,CASSVGDSYEQYF
TRBJ1-1,.,TRBV6-6,few,TGTGCCAGCAGTTCCGGGATGACTGAAGCTTTCTTT,CASSSGMTEAFF